Listed here are 27 T cell receptor beta chains from one sample, sequenced in a study of T-cell memory formation after mild COVID-19. TCRdb called the 5' RACE reads again in MiXCR, with one record for every CDR3 protein. The table includes 150,000 to 200,000 distinct CDR3 sequences, 20% to 25% detected once. The specimen was PBMCs or a T cell subset sorted from them (not recorded which). The receptors shown here come from an adult woman who had mild COVID-19 (a few samples of this study predate the infection). Cell type and time point are not known.

The gene calls are TRBV6-2 or TRBV6-3 and TRBJ2-1, with D possibly TRBD2 on 5 matching bases. Germline V gene sequence: CDR1 MNHEY, CDR2 SVGEGT. V dropped 1 base and J dropped 4 bases, with 11 bases sitting between them. The CDR3 runs to 15 residues. CDR3 nucleotide sequence: TGTGCCAGCAGTTACTTGAGCGGAACTTACAATGAGCAGTTCTTC. Its protein product is CASSYLSGTYNEQFF.

This clonotype was found a few times. J is TRBJ2-3 and V is TRBV20-1; 9 bases map to TRBD2. The CDR3 totals 15 residues. Germline CDR1 reads DFQATT; CDR2 reads SNEGSKA (reference sequence). With 5 bases clipped from V and 2 bases from J, the junction kept 8 bases outside the gene matches. The CDR3 coding sequence is TGCAGTGCTGACTCTTTAGCGGGGGCCACAGATACGCAGTATTTT. Translating gives CSADSLAGATDTQYF.

The V gene is TRBV4-2, the J gene TRBJ2-1; TRBD2 is a possible D gene (6 bases). The CDR3 has 15 amino acids. V gave up 5 bases and J gave up 0 bases, with 11 bases separating them. Germline V gene lookup returns CDR1 LGHNA and CDR2 YNFKEQ. CDR3 coding DNA: TGTGCCAGCAGCGGACGCGGGACCTCCTACAATGAGCAGTTCTTC. It translates to CASSGRGTSYNEQFF.

This clonotype was recorded a few times. V gene TRBV19 combines with J gene TRBJ1-2, with TRBD1 matching 9 bases. The junction had 12 bases not matched to a gene; V was cut back by 5 bases and J by 8 bases. This CDR3 is built from 15 residues. CDR1 and CDR2 from the germline V gene are LNHDA and SQIVND (reference sequence). The CDR3 bases are TGTGCCAGTAGTCAAACCGGGACAGGGACCCTAGGCTACACCTTC. Translation gives CASSQTGTGTLGYTF.

A few counts support this clonotype. The gene calls are TRBV3-2 and TRBJ2-7; the table gives TRBD2 as D, unverified against the DNA. TRBV3-2 constitutes a pseudogene. The CDR3 covers 16 residues. The CDR3 here is CASSPTSGASSYEQYF. The CDR3 DNA sequence: TGTGCCAGCAGCCCGACTAGCGGAGCAAGCTCCTACGAGCAGTACTTC.

CDR3 bases: TGTGCCAGCAGCAGGCAAGAATGGGAGACCCAGTACTTC. Residues: CASSRQEWETQYF. This chain joins TRBV2 and TRBJ2-5; D ambiguous. The V and J ends lost 6 bases and 5 bases respectively, with 13 bases between them. The length of the CDR3 is 13 residues. The germline V gene has CDR1 SNHLY and CDR2 FYNNEI. The whole variable domain, remainder taken from reference TRBV2 and TRBJ2-5, is EPEVTQTPSHQVTQMGQEVILRCVPISNHLYFYWYRQILGQKVEFLVSFYNNEISEKSEIFDDQFSVERPDGSNFTLKIRSTKLEDSAMYFCASSRQEWETQYFGPGTRLLVL.

The chain uses TRBV6-5 and TRBJ2-5, with a tentative D call TRBD2 (5 bases). In germline, CDR1 is MNHEY, CDR2 SVGAGI. The V end lost 6 bases, the J end lost 2 bases, and 13 bases lay between the germline ends. CDR3 length: 14 residues. CDR3 bases: TGTGCCAGCAGGAGGGTATCGGGGCAAGAGACCCAGTACTTC. Translation gives CASRRVSGQETQYF.

The chain employs TRBV20-1 and TRBJ2-3; 12 positions match TRBD2. The germline gives CDR1 DFQATT, CDR2 SNEGSKA (reference sequence). The CDR3 is 15 residues long. With V trimmed by 6 bases and J by 6 bases, 10 bases remained unmatched. For the CDR3, the DNA is TGCAGTGCCACGACTAGCGGGGGCCACGGGGATACGCAGTATTTT. This translates into CSATTSGGHGDTQYF.

CDR3 coding DNA: TGTGCCAGCAGCCCAGGCCCAGCGGGGGCCCCGGGGACCCAGTACTTC. It encodes CASSPGPAGAPGTQYF. This sequence joins TRBV7-9 and TRBJ2-5; 8 bases match TRBD2. Germline CDR1 and CDR2: SEHNR and FQNEAQ (reference sequence). There are 16 residues in the CDR3. The V segment lost 5 bases and the J segment 7 bases; nucleotides outside the gene matches: 15.

This clonotype was observed a single time. The chain carries TRBV3-1 and TRBJ2-3; the match to TRBD2 covers 8 bases. The germline V gene encodes CDR1 LGHDT and CDR2 YNNKEL (reference sequence). This CDR3 region has 15 residues. V was clipped by 5 bases and J by 5 bases; unmatched bases: 9. The CDR3 region is CASSSIPGRGDTQYF. CDR3 coding DNA: TGTGCCAGCAGCTCCATTCCCGGGAGGGGAGATACGCAGTATTTT.

This chain links TRBV21-1 with TRBJ2-4. TRBV21-1 represents a pseudogene. This CDR3 has 15 residues. The CDR3 sequence: CASSKDGLGMNIQYF. The CDR3 DNA is TGTGCCAGCAGCAAAGACGGTTTAGGCATGAACATTCAGTACTTC.

The chain couples TRBV7-6 to TRBJ2-1; 8 positions match TRBD1. Germline CDR1 and CDR2: SGHVS and FNYEAQ. The CDR3 runs to 15 residues. V was pared by 3 bases and J by 4 bases, with 5 bases of the junction left unmatched. CDR3 amino acids: CASSFDRQGYNEQFF. The CDR3 DNA reads TGTGCCAGCAGCTTCGACAGACAGGGGTACAATGAGCAGTTCTTC.

The V and J genes are TRBV7-6 and TRBJ2-3; D call uncertain. Trimming shortened V by 4 bases and J by 2 bases, and 10 bases separated the two germline ends. This CDR3 has 14 amino acids. The V gene's germline CDR1 is SGHVS and CDR2 FNYEAQ. The DNA of the CDR3 is TGTGCCAGCAGCTCACCAGGAATCACAGATACGCAGTATTTT. Residues: CASSSPGITDTQYF.

The chain combines TRBV27 with TRBJ2-1, with TRBD2 identical over 11 bases. The CDR3 totals 14 residues. Germline CDR1 is MNHEY and CDR2 is SMNVEV (reference sequence). Trimming removed 6 bases from V and 9 bases from J; junction bases left unmatched: 7. CDR3: CASRVAGGPGEQFF. The CDR3 region has the DNA TGTGCCAGCAGAGTAGCGGGAGGGCCCGGTGAGCAGTTCTTC.

This clonotype was seen a handful of times. The chain uses TRBV15 and TRBJ2-1; 11 positions agree with TRBD2. There are 16 residues in the CDR3. J was trimmed by 3 bases and V by 3 bases; bases with no gene match: 4. CDR1 and CDR2 from the germline V gene are LNHNV and YYDKDF (reference sequence). This CDR3 reads CATSRRTSGLYNEQFF. The CDR3 DNA sequence: TGTGCCACCAGCAGGAGGACTAGCGGGCTCTACAATGAGCAGTTCTTC. Full variable domain (missing parts from reference TRBV15 and TRBJ2-1): DAMVIQNPRYQVTQFGKPVTLSCSQTLNHNVMYWYQQKSSQAPKLLFHYYDKDFNNEADTPDNFQSRRPNTSFCFLDIRSPGLGDTAMYLCATSRRTSGLYNEQFFGPGTRLTVL.

The chain uses TRBV20-1 and TRBJ1-1; 10 bases match TRBD1. Germline trimming cut 8 bases from V and 5 bases from J; bases unmatched to any gene: 8. The CDR3 contains 13 residues. CDR1 and CDR2 (germline): DFQATT, SNEGSKA (reference sequence). The CDR3 coding sequence is TGCAGTACAGGACAGGGGGAAGGAACTGAAGCTTTCTTT. It translates to CSTGQGEGTEAFF.

The chain employs TRBV27 and TRBJ2-3; D remains ambiguous. The germline gives CDR1 MNHEY, CDR2 SMNVEV (reference sequence). V gave up 2 bases and J gave up 8 bases, with 11 bases separating them. This CDR3 has 13 residues. CDR3 residues: CASSLRVHSTQYF. The CDR3 DNA sequence: TGTGCCAGCAGTTTAAGGGTCCACTCTACGCAGTATTTT.

In this sample, this clonotype turned up a few times. V and J are TRBV12-3 or TRBV12-4 and TRBJ2-3, with TRBD2 identical over 9 bases. This CDR3 comprises 14 residues. V shed 7 bases, J shed 7 bases, and the junction held 9 bases outside the gene matches. This chain's CDR3 is CASKVSGSLNTQYF. The CDR3 nucleotides are TGTGCCAGCAAGGTTAGCGGGAGCCTAAATACGCAGTATTTT.

The chain has TRBV5-1 and TRBJ2-1; maybe TRBD2 (6 bases). The germline V and J ends were trimmed by 4 bases and 5 bases, with 16 bases remaining between them. CDR3 length equals 15 residues. Germline loops: CDR1 SGHRS, CDR2 YFSETQ. Here the CDR3 DNA reads TGCGCCAGCAGCCCCTGGCAGGGACTCAACAATGAGCAGTTCTTC. This gives the protein CASSPWQGLNNEQFF.

As regards this clonotype: It may be a read error: a sequence one base away is much more abundant. In nucleotides, the CDR3 is TGTGACAGCAGTGATCCTAGCGGGCCGACGGTTCAAGAGACCCAGTACTTC. This codes for CDSSDPSGPTVQETQYF. The gene calls are TRBV7-8 and TRBJ2-5, with 8 positions matching TRBD2. The germline gives CDR1 SGHVS, CDR2 FQNEAQ. This CDR3 is built from 17 residues.

The chain uses TRBV7-9 and TRBJ2-7; no reliable D call. Germline V gives CDR1 SEHNR, CDR2 FQNEAQ (reference sequence). The CDR3 has 15 amino acids. Trimming cost V 2 bases and J 5 bases, with 16 bases left between them. The CDR3 loop reads CASSLTQTYIDEQYF. CDR3 in DNA: TGTGCCAGCAGCTTAACACAGACATATATCGACGAGCAGTACTTC.

This clonotype was seen only a few times. This sequence joins TRBV7-9 and TRBJ2-3; D possibly uses TRBD1 or TRBD2 (5 bases each). Trimming took 5 bases from V and 2 from J, leaving 20 bases between them. Germline values: CDR1 SEHNR, CDR2 FQNEAQ (reference sequence). The CDR3 loop spans 17 amino acids. The CDR3 sequence is CASSPQSPADTTDTQYF. In DNA form, the CDR3 reads TGTGCCAGCAGCCCCCAGTCGCCAGCGGACACCACAGATACGCAGTATTTT.

This clonotype appeared a few times. This rearrangement joins TRBV4-3 to TRBJ1-1, with 7 positions matching TRBD1. After removal of 0 bases from V and 0 bases from J, the junction contained 7 bases not matched to a gene. Germline V gene data show CDR1 as LGHNA and CDR2 as YSLEER. CDR3 size: 17 residues. This CDR3 is CASSQDFRGEMNTEAFF. As DNA, the CDR3 is TGCGCCAGCAGCCAAGATTTCAGGGGGGAGATGAACACTGAAGCTTTCTTT.

This clonotype was detected ten times or more. This CDR3 is CASSGAGSHGYTF. The CDR3 DNA reads as TGTGCCAGCAGCGGCGCCGGGTCTCATGGCTACACCTTC. The chain joins TRBV7-9 to TRBJ1-2; D remains unclear. Germline CDR1 and CDR2: SEHNR and FQNEAQ (reference sequence). The CDR3 covers 13 residues. Trimming pared 5 bases from V and 6 bases from J, leaving 13 bases between.

The chain links TRBV5-5 to TRBJ1-1; D uncertain. CDR1 is SGHKS and CDR2 is YYEKEE in the germline V gene (reference sequence). Trimming removed 0 bases from V and 11 bases from J, with 8 bases in between. The CDR3 length is 11 residues. CDR3 DNA: TGTGCCAGCAGCTTGGCTTATGGGGCTTTCTTT. This codes for CASSLAYGAFF. Complete variable domain (other parts from reference TRBV5-5 and TRBJ1-1): DAGVTQSPTHLIKTRGQQVTLRCSPISGHKSVSWYQQVLGQGPQFIFQYYEKEERGRGNFPDRFSARQFPNYSSELNVNALLLGDSALYLCASSLAYGAFFGQGTRLTVV.

This clonotype appeared a few times. The genes are TRBV24-1 and TRBJ2-1; no firm D call. CDR3 length equals 15 residues. Trimming left V 1 base short and J 1 base short, with 7 bases between. Per germline, CDR1 KGHDR and CDR2 SFDVKD. The CDR3 bases are TGTGCCACCAGTGATTTTGGGGAATCCTACAATGAGCAGTTCTTC. Its protein is CATSDFGESYNEQFF.

The chain recombines TRBV5-1 with TRBJ1-2; no clear D. The V end lost 0 bases, the J end lost 14 bases, and 17 bases lay between the germline ends. The germline CDR1 and CDR2 sequences are SGHRS and YFSETQ. This CDR3 has 13 amino acids. The CDR3 DNA sequence: TGCGCCAGCAGCTTGGAGAGGTTGCTGCTAAAGACCTTC. This translates into CASSLERLLLKTF.